This entry concerns a single T cell receptor (beta chain). This record comes from a study of CD8 T cells in Susac syndrome. CDR3 length: 13 residues. The V end was cut by 0 bases, the J end by 6 bases, with 6 bases between. CDR1 and CDR2 from the germline V gene are LGHNA and YNFKEQ. RNA was extracted with the RNeasy kit, and a quantity of roughly 0.5 to 1 ug was reverse transcribed using random hexamers. Amplification of TCR beta CDR3 across 54 Vbeta and 13 Jbeta was performed with immunoSEQ multiplex PCR. One entry per CDR3 protein results from TCRdb running MiXCR on the immunoSEQ multiplex PCR reads. The sample has under 200,000 distinct CDR3 sequences, around 94% seen once. CD8+ and CD4+ T cells from blood underwent TCR beta sequencing.

The genes are TRBV4-2 and TRBJ1-5; D unresolved. Sequencing was carried out using CD4+ T cells from PBMCs. This sequence was found in a human donor with Susac syndrome. For the CDR3, the DNA is TGTGCCAGCAGCCAAGATACCCGTCAGCCCCAGCATTTT. Protein product: CASSQDTRQPQHF.